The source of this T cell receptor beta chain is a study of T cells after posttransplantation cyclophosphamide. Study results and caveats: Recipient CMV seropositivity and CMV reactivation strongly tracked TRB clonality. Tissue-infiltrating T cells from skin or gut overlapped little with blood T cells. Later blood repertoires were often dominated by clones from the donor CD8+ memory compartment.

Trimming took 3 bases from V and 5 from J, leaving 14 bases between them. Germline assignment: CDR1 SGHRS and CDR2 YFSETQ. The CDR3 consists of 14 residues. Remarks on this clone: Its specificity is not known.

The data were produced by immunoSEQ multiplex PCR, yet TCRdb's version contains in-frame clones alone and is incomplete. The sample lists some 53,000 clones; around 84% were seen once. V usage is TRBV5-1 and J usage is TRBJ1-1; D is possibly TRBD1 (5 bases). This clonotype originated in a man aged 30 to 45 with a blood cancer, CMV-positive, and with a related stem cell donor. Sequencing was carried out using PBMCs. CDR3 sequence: CASSSQESRTEAFF. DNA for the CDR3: TGCGCCAGCAGCTCACAGGAGTCGAGGACTGAAGCTTTCTTT.